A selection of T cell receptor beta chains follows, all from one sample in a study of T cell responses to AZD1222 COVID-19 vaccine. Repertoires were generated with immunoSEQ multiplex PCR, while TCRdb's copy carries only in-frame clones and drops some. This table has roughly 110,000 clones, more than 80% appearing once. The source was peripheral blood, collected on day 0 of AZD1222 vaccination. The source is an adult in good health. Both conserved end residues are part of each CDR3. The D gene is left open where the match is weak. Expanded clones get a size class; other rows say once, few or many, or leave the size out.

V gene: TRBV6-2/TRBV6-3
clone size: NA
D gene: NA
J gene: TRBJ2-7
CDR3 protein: CASSYDPVSLEQYF
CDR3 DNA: TGTGCCAGCAGTTACGATCCGGTCTCTCTCGAGCAGTACTTC

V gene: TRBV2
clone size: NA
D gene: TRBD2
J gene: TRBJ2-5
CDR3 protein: CASSGISGRAETQYF
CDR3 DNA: TGTGCCAGCAGTGGTATTAGCGGGAGGGCGGAGACCCAGTACTTC

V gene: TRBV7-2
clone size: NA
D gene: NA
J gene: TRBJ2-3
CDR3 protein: CASRSGQLSTDTQYF
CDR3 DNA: TGTGCCAGCAGATCGGGACAACTCAGCACAGATACGCAGTATTTT

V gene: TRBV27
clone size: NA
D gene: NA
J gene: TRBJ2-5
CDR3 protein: CASSFGVAQETQYF
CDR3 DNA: TGTGCCAGCAGTTTTGGAGTAGCGCAAGAGACCCAGTACTTC

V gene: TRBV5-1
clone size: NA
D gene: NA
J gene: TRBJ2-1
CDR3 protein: CASSLGSTGGLGRQFF
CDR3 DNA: TGCGCCAGCAGCTTGGGCTCGACTGGAGGGCTCGGCAGGCAGTTCTTC

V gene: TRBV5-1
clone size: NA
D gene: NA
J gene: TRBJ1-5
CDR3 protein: CASSLLGHTNQPQHF
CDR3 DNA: TGCGCCAGCAGCCTCTTGGGACATACCAATCAGCCCCAGCATTTT

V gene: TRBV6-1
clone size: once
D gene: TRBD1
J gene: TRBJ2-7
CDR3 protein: CASSEKLGTGVTYEQYF
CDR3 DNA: TGTGCCAGCAGTGAAAAATTGGGGACAGGAGTAACCTACGAGCAGTACTTC

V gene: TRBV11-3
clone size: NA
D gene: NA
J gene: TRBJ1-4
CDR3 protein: CASSSSTGGNEKLFF
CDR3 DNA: TGTGCCAGCAGCTCCTCGACAGGAGGGAATGAAAAACTGTTTTTT

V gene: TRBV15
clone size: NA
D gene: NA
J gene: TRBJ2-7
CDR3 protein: CATSRDPVGGYEQYF
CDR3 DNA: TGTGCCACCAGCAGAGATCCCGTGGGCGGCTACGAGCAGTACTTC

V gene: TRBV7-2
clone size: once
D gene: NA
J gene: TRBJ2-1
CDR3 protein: CASSLLSRRQAYNEQFF
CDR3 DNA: TGTGCCAGCAGCCTACTGTCCCGACGTCAAGCCTACAATGAGCAGTTCTTC

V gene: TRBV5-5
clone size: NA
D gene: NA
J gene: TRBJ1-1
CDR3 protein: CASSAVQWLNTEAFF
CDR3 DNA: TGTGCCAGCAGCGCCGTACAGTGGCTGAACACTGAAGCTTTCTTT

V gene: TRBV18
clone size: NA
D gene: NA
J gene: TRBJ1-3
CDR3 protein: CASSPPSGTLSGNTIYF
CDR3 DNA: TGTGCCAGCTCACCACCGTCCGGGACACTCTCTGGAAACACCATATATTTT

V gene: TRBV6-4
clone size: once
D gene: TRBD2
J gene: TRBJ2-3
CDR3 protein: CASSETGGPWDTQYF
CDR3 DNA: TGTGCCAGCAGTGAGACGGGAGGTCCTTGGGATACGCAGTATTTT

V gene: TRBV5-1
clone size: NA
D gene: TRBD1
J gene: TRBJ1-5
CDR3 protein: CASSLDRGRNQPQHF
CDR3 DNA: TGCGCCAGCAGCTTGGACAGGGGGCGAAATCAGCCCCAGCATTTT

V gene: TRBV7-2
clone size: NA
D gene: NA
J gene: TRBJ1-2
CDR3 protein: CASSLDSTVYGYTF
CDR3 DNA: TGTGCCAGCAGCTTGGACTCGACCGTCTATGGCTACACCTTC

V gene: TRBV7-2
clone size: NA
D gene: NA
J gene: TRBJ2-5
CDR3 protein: CASSLAWGAQETQYF
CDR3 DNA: TGTGCCAGCAGCTTAGCGTGGGGGGCCCAAGAGACCCAGTACTTC

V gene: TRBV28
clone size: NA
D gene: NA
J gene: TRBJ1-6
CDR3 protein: CASTNWGNSPLHF
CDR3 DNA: TGTGCCAGCACAAACTGGGGGAATTCACCCCTCCACTTT

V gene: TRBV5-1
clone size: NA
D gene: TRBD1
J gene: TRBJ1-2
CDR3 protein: CASSAGTANYGYTF
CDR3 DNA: TGCGCCAGCAGCGCCGGGACAGCTAACTATGGCTACACCTTC

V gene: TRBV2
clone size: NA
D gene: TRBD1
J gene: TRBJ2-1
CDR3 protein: CASSETRQGNEQFF
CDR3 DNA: TGTGCCAGCAGTGAAACCCGACAGGGAAATGAGCAGTTCTTC

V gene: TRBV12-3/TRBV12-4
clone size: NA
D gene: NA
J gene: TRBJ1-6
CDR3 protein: CASSDYRGSPLHF
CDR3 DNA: TGTGCCAGCAGTGATTACAGAGGCTCACCCCTCCACTTT

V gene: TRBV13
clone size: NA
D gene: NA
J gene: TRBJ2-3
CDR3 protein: CASSTRTTTDTQYF
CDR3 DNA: TGTGCCAGCAGCACCCGGACTACCACAGATACGCAGTATTTT

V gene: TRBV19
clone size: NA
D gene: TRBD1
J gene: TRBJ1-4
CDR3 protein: CASSARDRGYEKLFF
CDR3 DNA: TGTGCCAGTAGTGCTCGGGACAGGGGGTATGAAAAACTGTTTTTT

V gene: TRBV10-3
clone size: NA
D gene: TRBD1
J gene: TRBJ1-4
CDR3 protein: CAIRGGQGATNEKLFF
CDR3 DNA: TGTGCCATCAGGGGCGGACAGGGGGCAACTAATGAAAAACTGTTTTTT

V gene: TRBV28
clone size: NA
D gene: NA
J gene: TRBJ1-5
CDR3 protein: CASSWDSNQPQHF
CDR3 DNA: TGTGCCAGCAGTTGGGATTCAAATCAGCCCCAGCATTTT

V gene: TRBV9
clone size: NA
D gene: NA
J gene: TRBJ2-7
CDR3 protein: CASSVGGEWDEQYF
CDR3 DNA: TGTGCCAGCAGCGTAGGCGGGGAGTGGGATGAGCAGTACTTC

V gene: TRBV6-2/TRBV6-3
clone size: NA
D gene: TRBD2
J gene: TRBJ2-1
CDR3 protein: CASSYTSGSLFF
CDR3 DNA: TGTGCCAGCAGCTATACTAGCGGGAGTTTGTTCTTC

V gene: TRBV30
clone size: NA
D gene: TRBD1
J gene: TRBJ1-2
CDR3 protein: CAWAQGALGGYTF
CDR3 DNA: TGTGCCTGGGCACAGGGGGCGTTGGGGGGCTACACCTTC

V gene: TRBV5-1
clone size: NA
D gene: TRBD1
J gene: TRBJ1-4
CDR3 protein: CASSLATDRVFEKLFF
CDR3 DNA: TGCGCCAGCAGCCTTGCGACAGACAGGGTGTTTGAAAAACTGTTTTTT

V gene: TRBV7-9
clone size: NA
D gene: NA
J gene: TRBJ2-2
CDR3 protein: CASSRWVTNTGELFF
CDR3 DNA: TGTGCCAGCAGCCGTTGGGTAACCAACACCGGGGAGCTGTTTTTT

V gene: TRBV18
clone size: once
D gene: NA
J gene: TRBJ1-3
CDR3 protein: CASSLQTDSSSGNTIYF
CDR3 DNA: TGTGCCAGCTCACTACAGACTGACAGTTCCTCTGGAAACACCATATATTTT